A single sample is the source of the 5 T cell receptor beta chains below, sequenced in a study of molecular identifiers for immune sequencing clone quantification. TCRdb analysed the PCR reads with MiXCR anew, one entry per CDR3 protein. The table lists around 320,000 distinct CDR3 sequences, roughly 24% of them singletons. The specimen sequenced was naive CD8+ T cells from blood, with Jurkat cell RNA spiked in. Stated subset: FACS-sorted CD8+CD4-CCR7+CD45RA+ naive T cells. These receptors were obtained from a human donor in good health. Some libraries in this study had Jurkat cell RNA spiked in.

J is TRBJ2-7 and V is TRBV7-9, with D perhaps TRBD2 (6 bases). The CDR3 runs to 15 residues. Germline CDR1 SEHNR, CDR2 FQNEAQ (reference sequence). Trimming removed 5 bases at V and 3 bases at J, with 17 bases between. In DNA, the CDR3 is TGTGCCAGCAGCCCAAAAGGGGAGGCCTTCTACGAGCAGTACTTC. This gives the protein CASSPKGEAFYEQYF.

Note on this clonotype: With a much larger clone just one base away, this may be a read error. The gene calls are TRBV19 and TRBJ2-7; TRBD1 or TRBD2 may be the D gene (5 bases each). Germline V gives CDR1 LNHDA, CDR2 SQIVND (reference sequence). This CDR3 has 13 residues. The CDR3 DNA reads as TGTGCCAGTATGGGACCCCGGTCCTACGGGCAGTACTTC. Protein product: CASMGPRSYGQYF.

The chain joins TRBV9 to TRBJ2-3, with 13 bases identical to TRBD2. This CDR3 region has 15 residues. Trimming removed 4 bases from V and 4 bases from J; junction bases left unmatched: 3. The germline CDR1 and CDR2 sequences are SGDLS and YYNGEE. DNA of the CDR3: TGTGCCAGCAGCCTAGGACTAGCGGGAGCAGATACGCAGTATTTT. It specifies CASSLGLAGADTQYF.

As to this clonotype: Likely a read error: the CDR3 ends without its conserved phenylalanine or tryptophan. The V call is TRBV5-8, the J call TRBJ2-1; 7 bases align to TRBD1. The CDR3 extends over 15 amino acids. V was clipped by 0 bases and J by 7 bases; unmatched bases: 7. CDR1 and CDR2 from the germline V gene are SGHTS and YDEGEE. CDR3 residues: CASSLGRGRKNEQFL. As DNA, the CDR3 is TGTGCCAGCAGCTTGGGTAGGGGGCGGAAGAATGAGCAGTTCCTC.

As concerns this clonotype: The CDR3 does not close with the conserved phenylalanine or tryptophan, likely indicating a read error. V and J are TRBV30 and TRBJ1-1, with TRBD1 matching 7 bases. CDR3 size: 13 residues. CDR1 is GTSNPN, CDR2 SVGIG, per germline (reference sequence). V lost 5 bases, J lost 0 bases, and 3 bases stayed unmatched. The CDR3 region has the DNA TGTGCCTGGGGGACAGCGATGAACACTGAAGCTTTCTAT. Protein sequence: CAWGTAMNTEAFY.